This T cell receptor beta chain was sequenced during a study of PD-L1 blockade in urothelial cancer. Study-wide context: About 90% of the roughly 30 patients were men who had bladder-origin urothelial cancer.

After removal of 5 bases from V and 3 bases from J, the junction contained 7 bases not matched to a gene. The germline CDR1 and CDR2 sequences are GTSNPN and SVGIG (reference sequence). The CDR3 runs 13 residues. Sequencing used immunoSEQ multiplex PCR; TCRdb keeps in-frame clones, though not all of them. The data contain tens of thousands of clones, about four fifths of them singletons. About this clone: No antigen is known for it.

The time point: pretreatment peripheral blood. All patients handed over anywhere from 1 to 8 samples, pretreatment and on-treatment. Findings and limits, study-wide: Clonality of blood TCR below the median before treatment predicted better survival.

The gene calls are TRBV30 and TRBJ2-7; TRBD1 aligns across 7 bases. This specimen was PBMCs, taken around atezolizumab (anti-PD-L1) treatment. The receptor's source is a man between 65 and 79 years old with urothelial cancer. The CDR3 sequence: CAWGTQGIYEQYF. The CDR3 DNA reads TGTGCCTGGGGTACACAGGGGATCTACGAGCAGTACTTC.